Below, 10 T cell receptor beta chains from the same sample are listed, as sequenced in a study of T cells in Graves' hyperthyroidism and ophthalmopathy. Regions amplified from RNA transcripts were the TCR beta CDR3 regions. First-round RT-PCR with HTBI primers amplified the TCR CDR3 region. In TCRdb, the multiplex PCR reads were re-called with MiXCR into one record per CDR3 protein. The sample includes around 600,000 distinct CDR3 sequences, 15% to 18% of them seen just once. The specimen sequenced was blood. The source is a woman aged 25-40 years with Graves' hyperthyroidism.

This clonotype has at least ten counts. This chain connects TRBV27 to TRBJ2-1, with 9 bases fitting TRBD2. V shed 8 bases, J shed 9 bases, and the junction held 11 bases outside the gene matches. CDR3 size: 14 residues. Germline values: CDR1 MNHEY, CDR2 SMNVEV (reference sequence). DNA of the CDR3: TGTGCCAGCCGACTAGCGGCCGGGAGTGGTGAGCAGTTCTTC. Its protein product is CASRLAAGSGEQFF.

The table lists this clonotype with many counts. This sequence joins TRBV6-5 and TRBJ2-5, with 14 bases fitting TRBD2. The germline V gene has CDR1 MNHEY and CDR2 SVGAGI. The CDR3 has 16 residues. With 4 bases clipped from V and 1 base from J, the junction kept 2 bases outside the gene matches. CDR3 sequence: CASSLGTSGGQETQYF. The CDR3 DNA follows: TGTGCCAGCAGTTTAGGGACTAGCGGGGGCCAAGAGACCCAGTACTTC.

On this clonotype itself: This may arise from a read error, as a much more abundant clone is one base away. The chain recombines TRBV28 with TRBJ2-7; unclear D gene. The V gene lost 6 bases and the J gene lost 7 bases, with 13 bases spanning the gap. In germline, CDR1 is MDHEN, CDR2 SYDVKM. This CDR3 contains 12 residues. The CDR3 region is CASRFAAAEQYF. The CDR3 DNA is TGTGCCAGCAGATTTGCTGCCGCTGAGCAGTACTTC.

This clonotype was observed many times. The V gene is TRBV5-1, the J gene TRBJ2-1; 11 nucleotides align to TRBD2. This CDR3 has 15 amino acids. Germline V gene lookup returns CDR1 SGHRS and CDR2 YFSETQ. Trimming cost V 3 bases and J 3 bases; bases outside gene matches: 2. The CDR3 DNA is TGCGCCAGCAGCTGGGGACTAGCGGACTACAATGAGCAGTTCTTC. Encoded protein: CASSWGLADYNEQFF.

Many counts were recorded for this clonotype. The gene calls are TRBV11-2 and TRBJ2-5; D is uncertain. V was trimmed by 1 base and J by 1 base, leaving 7 bases between them. The length of the CDR3 is 14 residues. The germline CDR1 and CDR2 sequences are SGHAT and FQNNGV. CDR3 DNA: TGTGCCAGCAGCTTAGCGGAACTCCAAGAGACCCAGTACTTC. It codes for CASSLAELQETQYF.

In its sample, this clonotype was seen many times. This rearrangement joins TRBV7-2 to TRBJ2-4; TRBD2 agrees at 9 bases. Germline CDR1 and CDR2: SGHTA and FQGNSA. CDR3 length: 16 amino acids. Losses at the gene ends were 1 base for V and 5 bases for J; bases not matched to a gene: 6. CDR3 in DNA: TGTGCCAGCAGCTTAGTTGCGGGAGGGCCGGAAAACATTCAGTACTTC. Its translation: CASSLVAGGPENIQYF. The full variable domain, completed using reference TRBV7-2 and TRBJ2-4, is GAGVSQSPSNKVTEKGKDVELRCDPISGHTALYWYRQSLGQGLEFLIYFQGNSAPDKSGLPSDRFSAERTGGSVSTLTIQRTQQEDSAVYLCASSLVAGGPENIQYFGAGTRLSVL.

The table lists this clonotype with many counts. The rearrangement uses TRBV20-1 and TRBJ1-1; possibly TRBD1 for D (5 bases). V lost 1 base, J lost 0 bases, and 12 bases lay in between. In germline, CDR1 is DFQATT, CDR2 SNEGSKA (reference sequence). The CDR3 spans 15 residues. The CDR3 nucleotides are TGCAGTGCTAGAGCCCGGGGCCATTTGAACACTGAAGCTTTCTTT. Encoded protein: CSARARGHLNTEAFF.

Ten or more counts support this clonotype. The genes are TRBV11-1 and TRBJ2-1; 9 bases match TRBD1. J gave up 0 bases and V 5 bases, and 2 bases lay outside the gene matches. Germline V CDR1 and CDR2: SGHAT, FQDESV (reference sequence). CDR3 length: 15 residues. CDR3 amino acids: CASSQGQGSYNEQFF. CDR3 coding DNA: TGTGCCAGCAGCCAGGGACAGGGCTCCTACAATGAGCAGTTCTTC.

The V and J genes are TRBV12-3 or TRBV12-4 and TRBJ2-2; the D gene is possibly TRBD2 (5 bases). The V end was cut by 5 bases, the J end by 0 bases, with 10 bases between. CDR3 size: 15 residues. The CDR3 reads CASSRTPPNTGELFF. In DNA form, the CDR3 reads TGTGCCAGCAGTCGGACTCCTCCGAACACCGGGGAGCTGTTTTTT.

This clonotype was seen repeatedly, ten times or more. This sequence joins TRBV20-1 and TRBJ1-1, with D possibly being TRBD1 (5 bases). The ends were cut back, 5 bases at V and 8 bases at J, with 15 bases in the middle. This CDR3 has 12 residues. From germline, CDR1 is DFQATT and CDR2 SNEGSKA (reference sequence). The CDR3 region has the DNA TGCAGTGCTGAGAACAGGAAACGGGAAGCTTTCTTT. Translation gives CSAENRKREAFF.